Detailed here is one TCR beta chain. Its antigen is currently unknown. The data were taken from a study of cytomegalovirus exposure and HLA in healthy donors. Overall study findings and caveats: There were some public TCRs occurring in many donors, but most TCR sequences were rare. The tendency of first-cohort TCR clusters to co-occur in the 100 to 150 validation repertoires was identified by a subsequent analysis. Cytomegalovirus status was reportedly diagnosed by the classifier with high sensitivity and specificity. The authors listed around 150 TCR beta chains as cytomegalovirus-associated.

Produced via immunoSEQ multiplex PCR; TCRdb's table is partial and in-frame only. The profile shows more than 60,000 clones, around 97% of them singletons. Sequencing was done on a sample of PBMCs. The clonotype originates from a woman younger than 35 in good health and CMV-seropositive.

The CDR3, as DNA: TGTGCCAGCAGTGATGGAGGGGCGCCTAATGAAAAACTGTTTTTT. Protein product: CASSDGGAPNEKLFF. The rearrangement links TRBV2 to TRBJ1-4, with D possibly matching TRBD1 (5 bases). Looked up from germline, CDR1 is SNHLY and CDR2 is FYNNEI. Deletions cut 3 bases from V and 3 bases from J, with 11 bases between. This CDR3 is built from 15 residues.